This TCR beta chain appears in the sequencing data of a study of spatial heterogeneity in lung cancer. Looking at the study overall: Compared with alpha-chain sequences, beta-chain sequences were consistently detected in greater numbers. In the raw reads, each unique TCR and UMI combination was present more than ten times on average.

One entry per CDR3 protein, called by TCRdb with MiXCR from the 5' RACE reads. Found here are tens of thousands of distinct CDR3 sequences, roughly 12% of them singletons; the top ten hold 3.5% to 5.5%. There are 14 residues in the CDR3. Trimming cost V 0 bases and J 0 bases, with 5 bases left between them. Germline CDR1 is SGHDT and CDR2 is YYEEEE. Time point specified: sample taken at primary tumor resection. Unsorted whole RNA of tumor, nontumor lung or frozen PBMC was sequenced. The donor population consisted of more than 55 patients with untreated, early-stage non-small cell lung cancer. The material was PBMCs, obtained at surgery. The sequence came from a male donor with early-stage non-small cell lung cancer. The rearrangement joins TRBV5-6 to TRBJ2-3; D possibly matches TRBD1 or TRBD2 (5 bases each). The CDR3 sequence: CASSLGDSTDTQYF. The CDR3 bases are TGTGCCAGCAGCTTGGGGGACAGCACAGATACGCAGTATTTT.